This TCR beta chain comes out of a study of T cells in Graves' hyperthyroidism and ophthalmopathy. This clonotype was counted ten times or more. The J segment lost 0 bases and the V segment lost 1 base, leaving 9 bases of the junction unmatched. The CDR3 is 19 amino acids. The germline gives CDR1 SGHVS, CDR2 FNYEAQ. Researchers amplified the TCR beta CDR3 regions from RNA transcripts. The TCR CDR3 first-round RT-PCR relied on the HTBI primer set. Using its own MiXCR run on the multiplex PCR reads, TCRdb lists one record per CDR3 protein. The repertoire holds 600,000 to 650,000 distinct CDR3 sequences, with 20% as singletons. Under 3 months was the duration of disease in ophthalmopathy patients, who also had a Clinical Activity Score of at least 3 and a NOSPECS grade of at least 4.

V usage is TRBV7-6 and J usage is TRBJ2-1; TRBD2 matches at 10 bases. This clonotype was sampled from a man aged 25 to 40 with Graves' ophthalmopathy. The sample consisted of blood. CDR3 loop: CASSLGATSGQSSYNEQFF. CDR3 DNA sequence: TGTGCCAGCAGCTTAGGTGCGACTAGCGGGCAAAGCTCCTACAATGAGCAGTTCTTC.